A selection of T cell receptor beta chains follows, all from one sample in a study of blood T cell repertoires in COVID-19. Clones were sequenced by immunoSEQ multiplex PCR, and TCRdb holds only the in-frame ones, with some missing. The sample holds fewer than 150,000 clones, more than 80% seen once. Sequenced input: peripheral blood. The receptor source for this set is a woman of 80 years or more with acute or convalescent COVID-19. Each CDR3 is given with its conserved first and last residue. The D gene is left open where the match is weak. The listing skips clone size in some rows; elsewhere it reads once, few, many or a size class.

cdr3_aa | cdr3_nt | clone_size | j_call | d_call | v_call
CASSQDTSGGAYGELFF | TGTGCCAGCAGCCAAGATACTAGCGGGGGGGCCTACGGGGAGCTGTTTTTT | NA | TRBJ2-2 | TRBD2 | TRBV3-1/TRBV3-2
CASRPRVLLDQPQHF | TGTGCCAGCAGACCCCGGGTCCTCCTAGACCAGCCCCAGCATTTT | NA | TRBJ1-5 | NA | TRBV5-8
CASSLYRGIGGQETQYF | TGTGCCAGCAGCCTATACCGGGGGATCGGGGGCCAAGAGACCCAGTACTTC | NA | TRBJ2-5 | NA | TRBV3-1/TRBV3-2
CASSGSQRNTIYF | TGTGCCAGCAGCGGCTCACAGAGAAACACCATATATTTT | NA | TRBJ1-3 | NA | TRBV9
CASSPRSGPGFPAYGYTF | TGCGCCAGCAGCCCTAGATCCGGCCCGGGATTCCCAGCCTATGGCTACACCTTC | NA | TRBJ1-2 | NA | TRBV4-3
CASSPGNWAATAATEAFF | TGTGCCAGCTCACCCGGCAATTGGGCAGCTACAGCTGCCACTGAAGCTTTCTTT | NA | TRBJ1-1 | NA | TRBV18
CASSLGAVNTEAFF | TGCGCCAGCAGCTTGGGGGCAGTGAACACTGAAGCTTTCTTT | NA | TRBJ1-1 | NA | TRBV5-1
CASGPGQGAYTEAFF | TGCGCCAGCGGCCCTGGACAGGGGGCTTACACTGAAGCTTTCTTT | NA | TRBJ1-1 | TRBD1 | TRBV4-1
CASSPGQGAFRETQYF | TGTGCCAGCAGCCCTGGACAGGGGGCGTTCAGAGAGACCCAGTACTTC | NA | TRBJ2-5 | TRBD1 | TRBV6-2/TRBV6-3
CASSLPGDYGYTF | TGCGCCAGCAGCTTACCGGGGGACTATGGCTACACCTTC | NA | TRBJ1-2 | NA | TRBV5-1
CASILRTGRTEAFF | TGTGCCAGCATCTTGAGGACAGGGCGGACTGAAGCTTTCTTT | NA | TRBJ1-1 | TRBD1 | TRBV6-5
CASSLGLQLETQYF | TGTGCCAGCAGCTTAGGCCTACAGTTGGAGACCCAGTACTTC | once | TRBJ2-5 | NA | TRBV11-2
CASSQREGQETQYF | TGTGCCAGCAGCCAGCGCGAGGGCCAAGAGACCCAGTACTTC | NA | TRBJ2-5 | NA | TRBV7-2
CASSPQLTGEYDGYTF | TGTGCCAGCTCACCTCAACTGACAGGGGAATATGATGGCTACACCTTC | NA | TRBJ1-2 | TRBD1 | TRBV18
CASSYQQIMTEAFF | TGTGCCAGCAGTTACCAACAGATTATGACTGAAGCTTTCTTT | NA | TRBJ1-1 | NA | TRBV6-5
CASSYFDEQYF | TGTGCCAGCAGCTACTTCGACGAGCAGTACTTC | NA | TRBJ2-7 | NA | TRBV6-6
CASSLDAGGGYYEQYF | TGTGCCAGCAGCTTAGACGCAGGGGGCGGATACTACGAGCAGTACTTC | NA | TRBJ2-7 | TRBD1 | TRBV7-9
CASNNGQGPLGYTF | TGTGCCAGCAACAACGGACAGGGCCCACTTGGCTACACCTTC | NA | TRBJ1-2 | TRBD1 | TRBV2
CSVVRDRDFNEQFF | TGCAGCGTGGTCCGGGACAGGGACTTTAATGAGCAGTTCTTC | NA | TRBJ2-1 | TRBD1 | TRBV29-1
CASSPGAGGLNEQFF | TGTGCCAGCTCACCAGGGGCGGGGGGGCTCAATGAGCAGTTCTTC | NA | TRBJ2-1 | TRBD2 | TRBV18
CASSSLRGREQFF | TGCGCCAGCAGCTCCCTTAGAGGCCGGGAGCAGTTCTTC | NA | TRBJ2-1 | NA | TRBV5-1
CASSGQGNPGNTIYF | TGCGCCAGCAGTGGCCAGGGGAACCCTGGAAACACCATATATTTT | NA | TRBJ1-3 | NA | TRBV10-2
CASSPGGDLRYF | TGTGCCAGCAGCCCGGGGGGGGACCTCCGGTACTTC | NA | TRBJ2-5 | TRBD2 | TRBV7-3
CAWSKLAGGYTGELFF | TGTGCCTGGAGTAAACTAGCGGGGGGGTATACCGGGGAGCTGTTTTTT | NA | TRBJ2-2 | TRBD2 | TRBV30
CASRPLLAGGQGEQFF | TGTGCCAGCAGACCCCTCCTAGCGGGGGGGCAAGGTGAGCAGTTCTTC | NA | TRBJ2-1 | TRBD2 | TRBV5-4
CASSPRGGFSGANVLTF | TGTGCCAGCAGTCCCCGGGGGGGGTTCTCTGGGGCCAACGTCCTGACTTTC | NA | TRBJ2-6 | TRBD2 | TRBV6-6
CASSLGGGQETQYF | TGCGCCAGCAGCCTAGGGGGCGGCCAAGAGACCCAGTACTTC | NA | TRBJ2-5 | TRBD1 | TRBV5-1
CASSDLDRGGYTF | TGTGCCAGCAGCGATCTCGACAGGGGCGGCTACACCTTC | NA | TRBJ1-2 | TRBD1 | TRBV4-2
CASSERRTGGTGNTIYF | TGTGCCAGCAGTGAACGGCGTACAGGGGGAACTGGAAACACCATATATTTT | once | TRBJ1-3 | TRBD1 | TRBV2
CASRHVLNPGQYSGANVLTF | TGCGCCAGCAGACACGTTTTAAATCCGGGACAGTACTCTGGGGCCAACGTCCTGACTTTC | NA | TRBJ2-6 | TRBD1 | TRBV5-1
CASSFGTGSNQPQHF | TGTGCCAGCAGTTTCGGGACAGGGAGTAATCAGCCCCAGCATTTT | NA | TRBJ1-5 | TRBD1 | TRBV6-5
CASSERAGGTDTQYF | TGTGCCAGCAGTGAGAGGGCGGGGGGCACAGATACGCAGTATTTT | NA | TRBJ2-3 | TRBD2 | TRBV6-1
CASSSRSNSPLHF | TGTGCCAGCAGCTCACGCAGTAATTCACCCCTCCACTTT | few | TRBJ1-6 | NA | TRBV9
CASGGGQAGANVLTF | TGTGCTAGTGGTGGCGGGCAGGCTGGGGCCAACGTCCTGACTTTC | NA | TRBJ2-6 | NA | TRBV12-5
CASSAGQGETQYF | TGTGCCAGCTCGGCCGGACAGGGGGAGACCCAGTACTTC | NA | TRBJ2-5 | TRBD1 | TRBV18
CATSDSYNSPLHF | TGTGCCACCTCGGACAGCTATAATTCACCCCTCCACTTT | NA | TRBJ1-6 | NA | TRBV19
CASRNVMRPGANEQFF | TGTGCCAGCAGGAATGTCATGAGGCCCGGCGCAAATGAGCAGTTCTTC | NA | TRBJ2-1 | NA | TRBV2
CASRLNTGELFF | TGTGCCAGCAGACTAAACACCGGGGAGCTGTTTTTT | NA | TRBJ2-2 | NA | TRBV6-5
CASSSFRESYEQYF | TGTGCCAGCAGCTCATTTAGAGAAAGCTACGAGCAGTACTTC | NA | TRBJ2-7 | NA | TRBV11-1
CASSDSRNTEAFF | TGCGCCAGCTCGGACAGCAGGAACACTGAAGCTTTCTTT | NA | TRBJ1-1 | NA | TRBV5-1
CASRPTGSGTQYF | TGTGCCAGCAGACCAACGGGGTCGGGGACCCAGTACTTC | few | TRBJ2-5 | NA | TRBV6-6
CASSQDLQRGFTGELFF | TGTGCCAGCAGCCAAGATTTGCAGCGGGGGTTCACCGGGGAGCTGTTTTTT | NA | TRBJ2-2 | TRBD2 | TRBV3-1/TRBV3-2
CASSLGQQNTIYF | TGTGCCAGCAGCTTAGGACAGCAAAACACCATATATTTT | NA | TRBJ1-3 | NA | TRBV11-3
CASSLTLAASGGVGTYF | TGTGCCAGCAGCTTAACGCTTGCGGCTAGCGGGGGCGTGGGGACTTATTTT | NA | TRBJ2-3 | TRBD2 | TRBV7-2
CASSSYLPRGGGKLFF | TGTGCCAGCAGCTCGTATCTCCCTCGCGGAGGTGGAAAACTGTTTTTT | NA | TRBJ1-4 | NA | TRBV7-2
CASSLDRQVNTEAFF | TGTGCCAGCAGCTTAGACCGGCAGGTCAACACTGAAGCTTTCTTT | NA | TRBJ1-1 | NA | TRBV7-9
CAWGQGLYGYTF | TGTGCCTGGGGACAGGGACTATATGGCTACACCTTC | few | TRBJ1-2 | TRBD1 | TRBV30
CASTSTGGFHEQYF | TGTGCCAGTACCTCGACAGGGGGCTTCCACGAGCAGTACTTC | NA | TRBJ2-7 | TRBD1 | TRBV19
CASSFQVNTEAFF | TGTGCCAGCAGCTTCCAGGTGAACACTGAAGCTTTCTTT | NA | TRBJ1-1 | NA | TRBV11-3
CASSWGPETQYF | TGTGCCAGCAGTTGGGGGCCGGAGACCCAGTACTTC | NA | TRBJ2-5 | NA | TRBV28
CSLAGPKTQYF | TGCAGTCTCGCGGGGCCGAAGACCCAGTACTTC | NA | TRBJ2-5 | NA | TRBV20-1
CASSVDRGLEKLFF | TGTGCCAGCAGCGTGGACAGGGGGCTTGAAAAACTGTTTTTT | NA | TRBJ1-4 | TRBD1 | TRBV5-4
CASSSTGDEKLFF | TGTGCCAGCAGCTCGACAGGGGATGAAAAACTGTTTTTT | NA | TRBJ1-4 | TRBD1 | TRBV7-9
CASSPPEVRTQYF | TGTGCCAGCAGCCCGCCGGAGGTGCGGACCCAGTACTTC | NA | TRBJ2-5 | NA | TRBV12-3/TRBV12-4
CASSPDGTQGYGYTF | TGCGCCAGCAGCCCGGACGGAACACAGGGCTATGGCTACACCTTC | NA | TRBJ1-2 | NA | TRBV5-1
CASSQAGTSYTDTQYF | TGTGCCAGCAGCCAAGCCGGGACAAGCTACACAGATACGCAGTATTTT | NA | TRBJ2-3 | NA | TRBV3-1/TRBV3-2
CASSLGGANYGYTF | TGTGCCAGCAGCCTCGGAGGAGCTAACTATGGCTACACCTTC | few | TRBJ1-2 | NA | TRBV3-1/TRBV3-2
CASSYSYQGRNTIYF | TGTGCCAGCAGTTACTCGTATCAGGGGAGAAACACCATATATTTT | few | TRBJ1-3 | NA | TRBV6-5
CAWSGPRRGGEKLFF | TGTGCCTGGAGTGGACCCCGGCGAGGCGGTGAAAAACTGTTTTTT | once | TRBJ1-4 | NA | TRBV30
CASSPQGGGETQYF | TGTGCCAGTAGTCCTCAGGGAGGTGGAGAGACCCAGTACTTC | NA | TRBJ2-5 | NA | TRBV19